This TCR beta chain was identified during a study of CD8+CD57+ T cells in acquired aplastic anemia. Across the study: Quantities of DNA derived from sorted CD4+ and CD8+ cells averaged roughly 3 ug.

As for this clonotype: Its antigen is undetermined.

Profiling that covered TCR beta VDJ and CDR3 relied on genomic DNA as its template. TCRdb independently ran MiXCR on the reads; one entry per CDR3 protein. Of about 180,000 distinct CDR3 sequences listed, approximately 45% are singletons. Study outcomes and limitations: Roughly 28 was the count of CD8+ CDR3 sequences that patients shared with controls. Patients were compared with controls for CD8+ Simpson's diversity, and no significant difference emerged.

CDR3 length equals 13 residues. Germline CDR1 SGHRS, CDR2 YFSETQ. V lost 4 bases, J lost 4 bases, and 9 bases lay in between. The chain uses TRBV5-1 and TRBJ1-5; D is ambiguous. The source is a human donor in good health. The sequencing sample was made of sorted CD4+, CD8+, or CD8+CD57+ T cells (not recorded which) from PBMCs. This CDR3 is CASSVGRNQPQHF. The DNA for the CDR3 is TGCGCCAGCAGCGTGGGTAGAAATCAGCCCCAGCATTTT.